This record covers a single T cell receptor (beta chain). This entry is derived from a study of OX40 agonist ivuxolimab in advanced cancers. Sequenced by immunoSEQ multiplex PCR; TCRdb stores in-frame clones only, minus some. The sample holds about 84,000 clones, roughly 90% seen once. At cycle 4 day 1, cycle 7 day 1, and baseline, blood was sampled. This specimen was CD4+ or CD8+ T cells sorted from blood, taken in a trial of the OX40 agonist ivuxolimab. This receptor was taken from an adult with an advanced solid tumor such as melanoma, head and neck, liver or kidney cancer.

CDR3 in DNA: TGTGCCAGCAGTTACCAGGGCGGATCTGAAGCTTTCTTT. Its protein is CASSYQGGSEAFF. The chain combines TRBV6-6 with TRBJ1-1, with D perhaps TRBD1 (5 bases). This CDR3 is 13 amino acids long. The V end was cut by 2 bases, the J end by 6 bases, with 10 bases between. Germline lookup yields CDR1 MNHNY and CDR2 SVGAGI (reference sequence).